Listed below are T cell receptor beta chains from one sample, sequenced in a study of early T cells in non-severe SARS-CoV-2 infection. From the 5' RACE reads, TCRdb called clonotypes with MiXCR, one entry per CDR3 protein. The sample records tens of thousands of distinct CDR3 sequences, roughly an eighth being singletons. The sequenced sample was whole blood, obtained at baseline. These TCRs come from an adult who was a healthcare worker with PCR-confirmed SARS-CoV-2 infection or an uninfected control (not recorded which). CDR3s include the opening cysteine and the closing phenylalanine or tryptophan. D genes are given only for firm matches. The size field is filled for only some rows; it gives once, few, many or a size class.

abundance	v_gene	j_gene	d_gene	CDR3nt	CDR3aa
-	TRBV9	TRBJ2-3	-	TGTGCCAGCAGCGTTCGGGGGGCGGCAGATACGCAGTATTTT	CASSVRGAADTQYF
-	TRBV12-3/TRBV12-4	TRBJ2-7	TRBD2	TGTGCCAGCAGTTTCGGGACTAGCGGGAGGTACGAGCAGTACTTC	CASSFGTSGRYEQYF
-	TRBV6-1	TRBJ2-7	TRBD1	TGTGCCAGCAGTGAACGGGACAGCTCCTACGAGCAGTACTTC	CASSERDSSYEQYF
-	TRBV7-8	TRBJ1-6	-	TGTACCAGCAGCTTAGACGGGAATTCACCCCTCCACTTT	CTSSLDGNSPLHF
few	TRBV14	TRBJ1-1	-	TGTGCCAGCAGCCTATATCAGCCTACTGAAGCTTTCTTT	CASSLYQPTEAFF
-	TRBV12-3/TRBV12-4	TRBJ2-2	-	TGTGCCAGCAGTTTAAAGGGGGGGCTGGTCCCCGGGGAGCTGTTTTTT	CASSLKGGLVPGELFF
many	TRBV6-1	TRBJ1-5	-	TGTGCCAGCAGTGAACCCGAGGCTAGCAATCAGCCCCAGCATTTT	CASSEPEASNQPQHF
-	TRBV6-5	TRBJ1-6	-	TGTGCCAGCAACCGGGATGGCCTTAATAATTCACCCCTCCACTTT	CASNRDGLNNSPLHF
-	TRBV12-5	TRBJ2-3	-	TGTGCTAGTGGCCCTCCCGGGAGAACTACAGATACGCAGTATTTT	CASGPPGRTTDTQYF
many	TRBV12-3/TRBV12-4	TRBJ2-2	-	TGTGCCAGCAGTTTTTCCGGGGAGCTGTTTTTT	CASSFSGELFF
many	TRBV3-1	TRBJ1-3	-	TGTGCCAGCAGCCAACGCGACATTGCCAGGGGAGGAAACACCATATATTTT	CASSQRDIARGGNTIYF
-	TRBV4-1	TRBJ2-1	-	TGCGCCAGCAGCCAAGAGGCAGATCTTTACAATGAGCAGTTCTTC	CASSQEADLYNEQFF
few	TRBV9	TRBJ2-7	TRBD2	TGTGCCAGCAGCACCGGGACTAGCGGGAGGCATGTATACGAGCAGTACTTC	CASSTGTSGRHVYEQYF
-	TRBV2	TRBJ2-7	TRBD2	TGTGCCAGCAGCGCCCGGACTAGCTCTTACGAGCAGTACTTC	CASSARTSSYEQYF
-	TRBV4-2	TRBJ1-1	-	TGTGCCAGCAGAGACGAGAACTCGAACACTGAAGCTTTCTTT	CASRDENSNTEAFF